This T cell receptor (beta chain) was found in a study of beta chain features in type 1 diabetes. Study-wide results and limits: Shortening of TCRB CDR3s, moderate but significant, appeared in all four CD4+ subsets of Type 1 diabetes patients. Researchers reported that naive, central memory and Treg TCRB repertoires appeared more similar in patients than in healthy donors.

On this clone: The antigen is unknown.

The junction had 8 bases not matched to a gene; V was cut back by 4 bases and J by 2 bases. The CDR3 spans 17 residues. Each donor gave one heparinised blood draw averaging about 100 mL. Sorted CD4+ subsets: naive, central memory, regulatory, stem cell-like memory (CD45RO/CCR7/CD25/CD127/CD95/CD27 panel). The entirety of the isolated RNA underwent reverse transcription, so expressed TCRB transcripts were sequenced. About 3.57 million reads were obtained on average from naive, central memory and regulatory T cell samples. The table came from immunoSEQ multiplex PCR; TCRdb's copy has only in-frame clones and leaves some out. This table holds 200,000 to 300,000 clones, approximately 20% found once.

The receptor was derived from a woman between 35 and 50 years old with type 1 diabetes. This chain connects TRBV23-1 to TRBJ2-7, with 13 bases aligning to TRBD2. TRBV23-1 is classed as an ORF, of uncertain function. Material for sequencing was naive CD4+ T cells from blood. The CDR3 nucleotides read TGCGCCAGCAGTCTCCAACCGGGACTAGCGGGAACCTACGAGCAGTACTTC. Encoded protein: CASSLQPGLAGTYEQYF.